The text below deals with one TCR beta chain. Antigen: not known. The data were taken from a study of cytomegalovirus exposure and HLA in healthy donors. V was trimmed by 5 bases and J by 0 bases, leaving 13 bases between them. This CDR3 contains 15 residues. Germline V lookup: CDR1 SGHVS, CDR2 FQNEAQ. Primers: 60 Vbeta forward and 13 Jbeta reverse. Profiling relied on immunoSEQ multiplex PCR, and the TCRdb table lists in-frame clones only, not all of them. The sample consists of around 200,000 clones, approximately 80% of them appearing once. Healthy people donating bone marrow made up the donors. Study conclusions and caveats: TCR beta V segments were, for the most part, productive about 87% or about 30% of the time in an earlier analysis. In a later analysis, most CMV-associated TCR beta chains appeared HLA-restricted.

The V call is TRBV7-8, the J call TRBJ1-1, with D possibly being TRBD1 (5 bases). The source of this sequence is a girl aged 2-15 years in good health and CMV-seropositive. The source material was PBMCs. For the CDR3, the DNA is TGTGCCAGCAGCCCCTTTGGGGCGATGAACACTGAAGCTTTCTTT. It is translated as CASSPFGAMNTEAFF. Full variable domain (rest looked up from reference TRBV7-8 and TRBJ1-1): GAGVSQSPRYKVAKRGQDVALRCDPISGHVSLFWYQQALGQGPEFLTYFQNEAQLDKSGLPSDRFFAERPEGSVSTLKIQRTQQEDSAVYLCASSPFGAMNTEAFFGQGTRLTVV.